What follows are 32 T cell receptor beta chains derived from one specimen sequenced in a study of post-analysis software for immune sequencing data. Unique molecular identifiers had been added to the TCR beta cDNA libraries. One entry per CDR3 protein results from TCRdb running MiXCR on the PCR reads. The sample has some 800,000 distinct CDR3 sequences; about half are singletons. These receptors lack a known antigen. Study conclusions and caveats: Controls showed lower frequencies than patients for five TRBV segments, and TRBV5-6, TRBV5-1 and TRBV20-1 were among these.

Material for sequencing was blood. The receptors originated from a girl under 18 with multiple sclerosis.

This clonotype was seen more than once but under ten times. A read error is possible here, since a much larger clone lies one base away. This sequence joins TRBV7-3 and TRBJ2-3; tentatively, D is TRBD2 (6 bases). There are 16 residues in the CDR3. From germline, CDR1 is SGHTA and CDR2 FQGTGA. The CDR3 DNA is TGTGCCGGCAGCTTACGACGGGCGGGGAGCACAGATACGCAGTATTTT. Its translation is CAGSLRRAGSTDTQYF.

The chain employs TRBV20-1 and TRBJ2-7; 8 bases align to TRBD2. The CDR3 length is 16 residues. The ends lost 5 bases at V and 2 bases at J; junction bases unmatched: 14. The germline V gene has CDR1 DFQATT and CDR2 SNEGSKA (reference sequence). CDR3 sequence reads: CSAEVGTSPLTYEQYF. The CDR3 DNA reads TGCAGTGCTGAGGTGGGGACTAGTCCCTTAACCTACGAGCAGTACTTC.

The gene calls are TRBV12-3 or TRBV12-4 and TRBJ1-2; 8 positions agree with TRBD1. The CDR3 has 15 residues. V lost 6 bases to trimming and J lost 5 bases; unmatched junction nucleotides: 11. DNA for the CDR3: TGTGCCAGCAGACCCGGGACAGGAGGTTTATATGGCTACACCTTC. This sequence encodes CASRPGTGGLYGYTF.

The rearrangement joins TRBV10-3 to TRBJ1-5; no definite D call. V lost 3 bases, J lost 2 bases, and 11 bases lay in between. CDR3 size: 15 residues. Germline V CDR1 and CDR2: ENHRY, SYGVKD. DNA for the CDR3: TGTGCCATCAGTGAAGAGTTTGGCGGCAATCAGCCCCAGCATTTT. It is translated as CAISEEFGGNQPQHF.

Concerning this clonotype itself: An end of the junction differs from the germline gene, which may be a read error. V and J are TRBV10-3 and TRBJ2-6, with D perhaps given as TRBD1 or TRBD2 (6 bases each). CDR3 size: 14 residues. In germline, CDR1 is ENHRY, CDR2 SYGVKD. The CDR3 spells CAHRQGTGANVRTF. CDR3 nucleotide sequence: TGTGCCCACCGTCAGGGGACTGGGGCCAACGTCCGGACTTTC.

The chain combines TRBV27 with TRBJ2-3; 7 bases are shared with TRBD2. V trimming: 11 bases; J trimming: 6 bases; junction bases outside the gene matches: 5. This CDR3 contains 11 residues. Germline CDR1 MNHEY, CDR2 SMNVEV (reference sequence). The CDR3 sequence is CAGGLGDTQYF. Written as DNA, the CDR3 is TGTGCCGGCGGACTAGGGGATACGCAGTATTTT.

The chain combines TRBV7-9 with TRBJ2-5; D not resolved. The germline V gene encodes CDR1 SEHNR and CDR2 FQNEAQ (reference sequence). The CDR3 is 14 residues long. Deletions cut 3 bases from V and 1 base from J, with 9 bases between. CDR3 nucleotide sequence: TGTGCCAGCAGCTTGGCAGCCCTCCAAGAGACCCAGTACTTC. Translated, it gives CASSLAALQETQYF.

V and J are TRBV18 and TRBJ2-1, with 7 bases matching TRBD2. The J call may be in error: the DNA end matches TRBJ2-7 better. The CDR3 is 17 amino acids. CDR1 is KGHSH, CDR2 LQKENI, per germline. The CDR3 DNA sequence: TGTGCCAGCTCACCTCAAGGGAGGGCAAACTCCTACAATGAGCAGTACTTC. It is translated as CASSPQGRANSYNEQYF.

The V and J genes are TRBV18 and TRBJ2-5; D may be TRBD2 (6 bases). The germline V gene encodes CDR1 KGHSH and CDR2 LQKENI. The CDR3 extends over 19 amino acids. Trimming removed 4 bases from V and 1 base from J, with 25 bases in between. For the CDR3, the DNA is TGTGCCAGCTCACTGAACCCGATGGGGAGGACGCAATCCCAAGAGACCCAGTACTTC. This encodes CASSLNPMGRTQSQETQYF.

This clonotype was seen more than once but under ten times. The chain links TRBV4-1 to TRBJ2-3; a weak D match, TRBD1 (5 bases). Germline lookup yields CDR1 MGHRA and CDR2 YSYEKL. V dropped 1 base and J dropped 2 bases, with 13 bases sitting between them. This CDR3 spans 16 amino acids. The CDR3 nucleotides are TGCGCCAGCAGCCAAGGGGTCGACAGTATCACAGATACGCAGTATTTT. Translated: CASSQGVDSITDTQYF.

The chain links TRBV7-9 to TRBJ2-2; either TRBD1 or TRBD2 may supply D (5 bases each). CDR1 and CDR2 (germline): SEHNR, FQNEAQ (reference sequence). The CDR3 runs to 16 residues. V lost 5 bases and J lost 3, with 16 bases in between. Here the CDR3 DNA reads TGTGCCAGCAGCCAGTTGACGGGGCCCTACACCGGGGAGCTGTTTTTT. This sequence encodes CASSQLTGPYTGELFF.

The chain is built from TRBV21-1 and TRBJ2-3; the tabulated D call, TRBD2, remains unverified against the DNA. TRBV21-1 is a listed pseudogene. This CDR3 has 21 amino acids. The CDR3: CASSKGRGGLAGPHHTDTQYF. CDR3 bases: TGTGCCAGCAGCAAAGGAAGAGGGGGACTAGCGGGACCCCATCACACAGATACGCAGTATTTT.

The chain links TRBV28 to TRBJ2-4; TRBD2 might be the D (7 bases). Matching the DNA end better, TRBJ2-7 makes the J call doubtful. CDR3 size: 14 residues. In germline, CDR1 is MDHEN, CDR2 SYDVKM. The CDR3 loop is CASSSSQGRGEQYF. DNA of the CDR3: TGTGCCAGCAGTTCCTCCCAGGGGAGGGGCGAGCAGTACTTC.

In its sample, this clonotype was seen a few times. This chain links TRBV2 with TRBJ2-4; D remains ambiguous. Germline CDR1 reads SNHLY; CDR2 reads FYNNEI. The CDR3 spans 15 residues. Between the trimmed V and J ends, which lost 4 bases and 1 base, there was a span of 11 bases. The CDR3 DNA sequence: TGTGCCAGCAGTGCCCCCGGTGCCGCCAAAAACATTCAGTACTTC. It is translated as CASSAPGAAKNIQYF.

The rearrangement joins TRBV20-1 to TRBJ2-5, with D tentatively TRBD2 (6 bases). In germline, CDR1 is DFQATT, CDR2 SNEGSKA (reference sequence). The CDR3 has 15 amino acids. Trimming stripped 5 bases from V and 1 base from J, with 17 bases between. Here the CDR3 reads CSAPPGLASQETQYF. DNA for the CDR3: TGCAGTGCTCCTCCGGGCCTAGCGAGCCAAGAGACCCAGTACTTC.

The chain has TRBV29-1 and TRBJ1-2, with a possible D match to TRBD1 (5 bases). The germline V gene encodes CDR1 SQVTM and CDR2 ANQGSEA. This CDR3 contains 10 residues. V dropped 6 bases and J dropped 7 bases, with 9 bases sitting between them. For the CDR3, the DNA is TGCAGCGTCGCCGGGGGTGGCTACACCTTC. Translation: CSVAGGGYTF.

The rearrangement uses TRBV7-2 and TRBJ2-2, with D maybe TRBD1 (5 bases). The CDR3 spans 15 residues. Trimming pared 1 base from V and 9 bases from J, leaving 15 bases between. Germline assignment: CDR1 SGHTA and CDR2 FQGNSA. The CDR3 spells CASSLEAGNGRELFF. For the CDR3, the DNA is TGTGCCAGCAGCTTAGAGGCAGGGAATGGCCGGGAGCTGTTTTTT.

This rearrangement joins TRBV6-5 to TRBJ1-6; D not certain. V was shortened by 6 bases and J by 10 bases, with 22 bases between the two germline ends. CDR1 is MNHEY and CDR2 is SVGAGI in the germline V gene. The CDR3 is 16 amino acids. The CDR3 DNA reads as TGTGCCAGCAGCTCCGCCCCGTCGGTCGGATCCTCACCCCTCCACTTT. This sequence encodes CASSSAPSVGSSPLHF.

The chain recombines TRBV5-1 with TRBJ2-7; D uncertain. TRBJ2-5 matches the DNA end more closely, so the J call is doubtful. Germline loops: CDR1 SGHRS, CDR2 YFSETQ. The CDR3 runs to 12 residues. CDR3 protein: CASSLGGKTQYF. The CDR3 region has the DNA TGCGCCAGCAGCTTGGGGGGAAAGACCCAGTACTTC.

V is TRBV6-5 and J is TRBJ1-5; no clear D gene. The ends were cut back, 7 bases at V and 6 bases at J, with 16 bases in the middle. CDR1 is MNHEY and CDR2 is SVGAGI in the germline V gene. CDR3 length: 14 residues. CDR3 residues: CASTSLSSSQPQHF. CDR3 bases: TGTGCCAGCACCTCCCTTAGTAGTAGTCAGCCCCAGCATTTT.

This sequence joins TRBV12-3 or TRBV12-4 and TRBJ2-5, with D possibly matching TRBD2 (6 bases). The J call could be wrong; TRBJ2-7 is a better fit for the DNA end. The CDR3 consists of 12 residues. The CDR3 sequence: CASTDGGFEQYF. CDR3 nucleotide sequence: TGTGCCAGCACAGATGGGGGGTTCGAGCAGTACTTC.

This chain uses TRBV5-4 with TRBJ1-1, with D maybe TRBD1 (6 bases). Between the trimmed V and J ends, which lost 3 bases and 6 bases, there was a span of 9 bases. Germline values: CDR1 SGHNT, CDR2 YYREEE (reference sequence). The CDR3 totals 12 residues. The CDR3 sequence: CASSYGQSEAFF. CDR3 in DNA: TGTGCCAGCAGCTATGGACAGTCTGAAGCTTTCTTT. Looking up the rest from reference TRBV5-4 and TRBJ1-1 gives the full variable domain: ETGVTQSPTHLIKTRGQQVTLRCSSQSGHNTVSWYQQALGQGPQFIFQYYREEENGRGNFPPRFSGLQFPNYSSELNVNALELDDSALYLCASSYGQSEAFFGQGTRLTVV.

This clonotype was counted only a few times. The rearrangement uses TRBV6-6 and TRBJ1-6; the D is unclear. Trimming removed 6 bases at V and 7 bases at J, with 16 bases between. This CDR3 region has 15 residues. Germline CDR1 is MNHNY and CDR2 is SVGAGI (reference sequence). In DNA form, the CDR3 reads TGTGCCAGCAGCTCCCCTCTGGCGCCCAATTCACCCCTCCACTTT. As protein: CASSSPLAPNSPLHF.

There are a few counts of this clonotype. The genes are TRBV4-2 and TRBJ1-5; D perhaps matches TRBD1 (6 bases). Germline V gives CDR1 LGHNA, CDR2 YNFKEQ. Trimming pared 2 bases from V and 5 bases from J, leaving 10 bases between. The CDR3 has 14 amino acids. CDR3: CASSQRRTDQPQHF. CDR3 nucleotides: TGTGCCAGCAGCCAACGGCGGACAGATCAGCCCCAGCATTTT.

V gene TRBV5-6 combines with J gene TRBJ2-5; D perhaps matches TRBD2 (5 bases). The ends were cut back, 4 bases at V and 10 bases at J, with 17 bases in the middle. CDR1 is SGHDT, CDR2 YYEEEE, per germline. The CDR3 extends over 13 amino acids. The CDR3 DNA is TGTGCCAGCAGCCCCGGGCCCCTCGCGGGCCAGTACTTC. Its protein product is CASSPGPLAGQYF.

In its sample, this clonotype was seen a few times. The V and J genes are TRBV20-1 and TRBJ2-7, with 12 bases that match TRBD2. The CDR3 runs 14 residues. V was clipped by 2 bases and J by 2 bases; unmatched bases: 1. Per the germline V gene, CDR1 is DFQATT and CDR2 is SNEGSKA (reference sequence). CDR3 nucleotides: TGCAGTGCTAGACTAGCGGGAGGGGCCTACGAGCAGTACTTC. It translates to CSARLAGGAYEQYF.

This clonotype was detected only a few times. In DNA, the CDR3 is TGTGCCATCTATGGGACAGGGGCACAATATGGCTACACCTTC. Its protein is CAIYGTGAQYGYTF. The rearrangement joins TRBV10-3 to TRBJ1-2, with 10 bases lining up with TRBD1. Germline CDR1 ENHRY, CDR2 SYGVKD. The length of the CDR3 is 14 residues. J gave up 5 bases and V 8 bases, and 8 bases lay outside the gene matches.

The rearrangement uses TRBV4-1 and TRBJ2-7, with D tentatively TRBD2 (5 bases). The V gene's germline CDR1 is MGHRA and CDR2 YSYEKL. The CDR3 is 15 residues long. V lost 3 bases and J lost 0, with 12 bases in between. The CDR3 reads CASSHPSGLSYEQYF. DNA of the CDR3: TGCGCCAGCAGCCACCCAAGCGGCCTCTCCTACGAGCAGTACTTC.

The CDR3 reads CASSPNRAGVNNEQFF. DNA of the CDR3: TGTGCCAGCAGTCCCAATCGGGCGGGAGTAAACAATGAGCAGTTCTTC. This chain links TRBV12-3 or TRBV12-4 with TRBJ2-1; 7 nucleotides line up with TRBD2. The CDR3 loop spans 16 amino acids. V lost 5 bases, J lost 5 bases, and 12 bases stayed unmatched.

The rearrangement uses TRBV20-1 and TRBJ2-7, with 11 bases lining up with TRBD2. Looked up from germline, CDR1 is DFQATT and CDR2 is SNEGSKA (reference sequence). This CDR3 is 16 amino acids long. The trim removed 5 bases at V and 0 bases at J, leaving 9 bases unmatched. CDR3 in amino acids: CSAGTWTSGSSYEQYF. The CDR3 DNA follows: TGCAGTGCTGGAACATGGACTAGCGGGTCCTCCTACGAGCAGTACTTC.

Only a few counts were recorded for this clonotype. The chain combines TRBV7-6 with TRBJ2-3, with a weak D call TRBD2 (5 bases). The germline V gene encodes CDR1 SGHVS and CDR2 FNYEAQ. This CDR3 is built from 13 residues. Trimming shortened V by 6 bases and J by 0 bases, and 7 bases separated the two germline ends. The chain's CDR3 is CASRLDSTDTQYF. The CDR3 nucleotides are TGTGCCAGCAGACTAGATAGCACAGATACGCAGTATTTT.

This clonotype was recorded a few times. The genes are TRBV10-2 and TRBJ2-7, with TRBD2 matching over 7 bases. Judging by the DNA end, TRBJ2-5 fits better; the J call may be wrong. The length of the CDR3 is 14 residues. Germline assignment: CDR1 WSHSY and CDR2 SAAADI. The CDR3 reads CASSEARLAETQYF. In nucleotides, the CDR3 is TGCGCCAGCAGTGAGGCCAGACTAGCAGAGACCCAGTACTTC.